What follows are 27 T cell receptor beta chains derived from one specimen sequenced in a study of neurological immune-mediated disorders. MiXCR, run by TCRdb on the 5' RACE reads, gives a single entry per CDR3 protein. Counted here are about 50,000 distinct CDR3 sequences, about 5.6% occurring once; the ten biggest clones make up over 1.2%. What was sequenced was CD4+ T cells from blood. The source is a woman between 18 and 29 years old with multiple sclerosis.

The V call is TRBV14, the J call TRBJ2-5; D is ambiguous. The CDR3 length is 16 residues. V lost 4 bases to trimming and J lost 1 base, with 16 bases between them. Germline V gives CDR1 SGHDN, CDR2 FVKESK. CDR3 bases: TGTGCCAGCAGCCGCAGCCTAAAAAGTTTCCAAGAGACCCAGTACTTC. Encoded protein: CASSRSLKSFQETQYF.

This clonotype was seen at least ten times. The J gene is TRBJ1-2, the V gene TRBV2; possible D gene TRBD1, 5 bases. The V gene's germline CDR1 is SNHLY and CDR2 FYNNEI. This CDR3 has 15 residues. V shed 1 base and J shed 6 bases, with 15 bases lying between them. DNA for the CDR3: TGTGCCAGCAGTGAAGAAAGGGACCAGTGGGATGGCTACACCTTC. It is translated as CASSEERDQWDGYTF.

This chain links TRBV7-9 with TRBJ1-4; no firm D call. The CDR3 has 14 amino acids. CDR1 SEHNR and CDR2 FQNEAQ come from the germline V gene (reference sequence). The ends were cut back, 0 bases at V and 4 bases at J, with 6 bases in the middle. The CDR3 is CASSLAARNEKLFF. Here the CDR3 DNA reads TGTGCCAGCAGCTTAGCTGCTCGTAATGAAAAACTGTTTTTT.

The sample holds many counts of this clonotype. This chain links TRBV12-3 or TRBV12-4 with TRBJ1-5; 10 bases map to TRBD1. J was trimmed by 11 bases and V by 7 bases; bases with no gene match: 11. CDR3 length equals 14 residues. The CDR3 DNA sequence: TGTGCCAGCAATTTCGGGACAGGGGTGAGGTCCCAGCATTTT. Its translation: CASNFGTGVRSQHF.

This clonotype was observed at least ten times. V is TRBV5-1 and J is TRBJ2-3; 14 positions agree with TRBD2. CDR3 size: 18 residues. Germline V CDR1 and CDR2: SGHRS, YFSETQ. The J segment lost 1 base and the V segment lost 4 bases, leaving 8 bases of the junction unmatched. The DNA of the CDR3 is TGCGCCAGCAGCCCTCTTGGACTAGCGGGGGGACGCACAGATACGCAGTATTTT. Amino acids: CASSPLGLAGGRTDTQYF.

The gene calls are TRBV18 and TRBJ2-3; D gene uncertain. Trimming left V 5 bases short and J 4 bases short, with 7 bases between. The V gene's germline CDR1 is KGHSH and CDR2 LQKENI. This CDR3 is 12 amino acids long. The CDR3 DNA sequence: TGTGCCAGCTCAGGCCAATCAGATACGCAGTATTTT. Translated, it gives CASSGQSDTQYF.

Ten or more counts support this clonotype. V is TRBV5-1 and J is TRBJ1-4, with a weak D call TRBD1 (6 bases). CDR1 is SGHRS, CDR2 YFSETQ, per germline. The CDR3 has 15 residues. Trimming left V 4 bases short and J 5 bases short, with 15 bases between. CDR3 region: CASSLRGQGNEKLFF. CDR3 bases: TGCGCCAGCAGCCTGAGAGGGCAGGGGAATGAAAAACTGTTTTTT.

There are many counts of this clonotype. This CDR3 reads CASSANRGRETQYF. CDR3 bases: TGTGCCAGCAGCGCGAACAGGGGCCGGGAGACCCAGTACTTC. The gene calls are TRBV11-2 and TRBJ2-5; 7 nucleotides line up with TRBD1. Germline values: CDR1 SGHAT, CDR2 FQNNGV. The CDR3 consists of 14 residues. The V segment lost 5 bases and the J segment 5 bases; nucleotides outside the gene matches: 8.

This clonotype was observed at least ten times. The chain links TRBV5-5 to TRBJ1-1; D is unresolved. CDR3 length equals 14 residues. V dropped 2 bases and J dropped 0 bases, with 8 bases sitting between them. Germline-derived CDR1 and CDR2 are SGHKS and YYEKEE (reference sequence). The CDR3 nucleotides read TGTGCCAGCAGCTTTAGACTCATGAACACTGAAGCTTTCTTT. Translating gives CASSFRLMNTEAFF. Together with reference TRBV5-5 and TRBJ1-1, the CDR3 gives the full variable domain: DAGVTQSPTHLIKTRGQQVTLRCSPISGHKSVSWYQQVLGQGPQFIFQYYEKEERGRGNFPDRFSARQFPNYSSELNVNALLLGDSALYLCASSFRLMNTEAFFGQGTRLTVV.

This clonotype came up a few times. The rearrangement uses TRBV7-8 and TRBJ2-7; D call uncertain. V lost 3 bases and J lost 3, with 3 bases in between. CDR3 length: 11 amino acids. Germline values: CDR1 SGHVS, CDR2 FQNEAQ. CDR3 in DNA: TGTGCCAGCAGCTTGGTCTACGAGCAGTACGTC. Translation gives CASSLVYEQYV.

Ten or more counts support this clonotype. J is TRBJ2-5 and V is TRBV7-6; 9 positions match TRBD1. J was trimmed by 1 base and V by 0 bases; bases with no gene match: 0. This CDR3 is 15 amino acids long. Germline V CDR1 and CDR2: SGHVS, FNYEAQ. The CDR3, as DNA: TGTGCCAGCAGCTTAGCGGGACAGGGCCAAGAGACCCAGTACTTC. Its translation is CASSLAGQGQETQYF.

This clonotype was counted at least ten times. V gene TRBV2 combines with J gene TRBJ2-7; tentative D call: TRBD1 (6 bases). V dropped 6 bases and J dropped 2 bases, with 11 bases sitting between them. Germline-derived CDR1 and CDR2 are SNHLY and FYNNEI. The CDR3 is 13 amino acids. The CDR3 is CASSLPGAYEQYF. CDR3 in DNA: TGTGCCAGCAGCTTGCCAGGGGCCTACGAGCAGTACTTC.

This clonotype was observed at least ten times. This chain connects TRBV29-1 to TRBJ1-1; 7 bases fit TRBD1. The length of the CDR3 is 14 residues. Trimming cost V 6 bases and J 4 bases; bases outside gene matches: 11. Germline CDR1 reads SQVTM; CDR2 reads ANQGSEA. CDR3 in amino acids: CSVSTGRLITEAFF. The CDR3 DNA reads TGCAGCGTCTCGACAGGGCGCTTAATCACTGAAGCTTTCTTT.

This clonotype appeared a few times. The V gene is TRBV29-1, the J gene TRBJ1-2, with a possible D match to TRBD1 (6 bases). Germline V gene data show CDR1 as SQVTM and CDR2 as ANQGSEA. V was clipped by 6 bases and J by 1 base, with 15 bases between them. This CDR3 spans 14 amino acids. The CDR3 sequence: CSVSGGQINYGYTF. The CDR3, as DNA: TGCAGCGTCTCGGGGGGGCAGATTAACTATGGCTACACCTTC.

This clonotype has at least ten counts. V gene TRBV20-1 combines with J gene TRBJ1-5; possible D gene TRBD1, 5 bases. Per germline, CDR1 DFQATT and CDR2 SNEGSKA (reference sequence). V lost 3 bases, J lost 8 bases, and 14 bases lay in between. This CDR3 comprises 13 residues. The DNA of the CDR3 is TGCAGTGCTAGCCCCGGGGGGTTTGAGCCCCAGCATTTT. This codes for CSASPGGFEPQHF.

Many counts were recorded for this clonotype. The rearrangement joins TRBV20-1 to TRBJ1-6; tentatively, D is TRBD1 (5 bases). Trimming took off 0 bases at V and 10 bases at J, with 16 bases between the two ends. From germline, CDR1 is DFQATT and CDR2 SNEGSKA (reference sequence). CDR3 length: 15 amino acids. The CDR3 DNA reads as TGCAGTGCTAGAGATTTACAAGGGGACGCATCACCCCTCCACTTT. Its protein product is CSARDLQGDASPLHF.

The sample holds many counts of this clonotype. CDR3 sequence (DNA): TGTGCCAGCAGTGCCACAGGGGCCGCCGGGGAGCTGTTTTTT. Translated, it gives CASSATGAAGELFF. The chain carries TRBV6-5 and TRBJ2-2, with 7 bases that match TRBD1. CDR1 is MNHEY and CDR2 is SVGAGI in the germline V gene. J lost 6 bases, V lost 5 bases, and 6 bases had no gene match. The CDR3 loop spans 14 amino acids.

This clonotype occurred many times. The rearrangement uses TRBV12-3 or TRBV12-4 and TRBJ1-1, with 9 bases matching TRBD1. CDR3 length: 14 amino acids. Trimming removed 6 bases from V and 4 bases from J; junction bases left unmatched: 6. The CDR3 sequence is CASRGQGRGTEAFF. DNA of the CDR3: TGTGCCAGCAGGGGACAGGGCAGGGGCACTGAAGCTTTCTTT.

This clonotype was found many times. The chain joins TRBV10-3 to TRBJ2-3; D uncertain. The CDR3 runs to 14 residues. Germline assignment: CDR1 ENHRY and CDR2 SYGVKD. The ends were cut back, 7 bases at V and 0 bases at J, with 11 bases in the middle. The CDR3 reads CAITRTKSTDTQYF. The CDR3, as DNA: TGTGCCATCACCCGGACCAAAAGCACAGATACGCAGTATTTT.

This sequence joins TRBV11-2 and TRBJ2-5; D might be TRBD1 or TRBD2, each matching 5 bases. Trimming took off 5 bases at V and 13 bases at J, with 20 bases between the two ends. Germline CDR1 reads SGHAT; CDR2 reads FQNNGV. The CDR3 sequence is 13 residues long. The CDR3 spells CASSPGWGSAVYF. In DNA form, the CDR3 reads TGTGCCAGCAGCCCCGGTTGGGGGTCTGCGGTGTACTTC.

The chain recombines TRBV20-1 with TRBJ2-1; TRBD2 matches 10 bases. The CDR3 has 16 residues. The germline CDR1 and CDR2 sequences are DFQATT and SNEGSKA (reference sequence). J gave up 4 bases and V 6 bases, and 12 bases lay outside the gene matches. Written as DNA, the CDR3 is TGCAGTGCCCCTAGGCCTAGCGGGGGACTTTACAATGAGCAGTTCTTC. Translated, it gives CSAPRPSGGLYNEQFF.

Many counts were recorded for this clonotype. The rearrangement uses TRBV27 and TRBJ1-1; D is possibly TRBD1 (5 bases). Per germline, CDR1 MNHEY and CDR2 SMNVEV (reference sequence). Trimming removed 6 bases at V and 4 bases at J, with 21 bases between. This CDR3 has 16 amino acids. The CDR3 nucleotides are TGTGCCAGCAGCAGAAGATCCGGGACGGCCAGCACTGAAGCTTTCTTT. Translation gives CASSRRSGTASTEAFF.

This clonotype has a count of ten or more. CDR3: CASSQEGGIEAFF. The CDR3 nucleotides read TGCGCCAGCAGCCAAGAAGGAGGTATTGAAGCTTTCTTT. The chain uses TRBV4-3 and TRBJ1-1; D is unclear. There are 13 residues in the CDR3. Between the trimmed V and J ends, which lost 0 bases and 7 bases, there was a span of 9 bases. Germline CDR1 and CDR2: LGHNA and YSLEER.

This clonotype was observed at least ten times. The chain has TRBV11-2 and TRBJ2-1; D remains ambiguous. Between the trimmed V and J ends, which lost 1 base and 3 bases, there was a span of 7 bases. CDR1 and CDR2 from the germline V gene are SGHAT and FQNNGV. CDR3 length: 14 residues. The CDR3 coding sequence is TGTGCCAGCAGCTTAGGTATCGGCTACAATGAGCAGTTCTTC. This sequence encodes CASSLGIGYNEQFF.

In this sample, this clonotype turned up many times. The rearrangement joins TRBV5-5 to TRBJ1-4, with 11 bases identical to TRBD1. The CDR3 has 15 amino acids. The V segment lost 4 bases and the J segment 8 bases; nucleotides outside the gene matches: 7. In germline, CDR1 is SGHKS, CDR2 YYEKEE (reference sequence). The CDR3 reads CASSPGTGGLEKLFF. In DNA form, the CDR3 reads TGTGCCAGCAGCCCGGGGACAGGGGGTTTGGAAAAACTGTTTTTT.

This clonotype was recorded many times. J is TRBJ2-3 and V is TRBV12-3 or TRBV12-4; D is ambiguous. V lost 3 bases and J 1 base, leaving 8 bases between the germline ends. The length of the CDR3 is 14 residues. The CDR3 DNA sequence: TGTGCCAGCAGTTTTTATTATGGCACAGATACGCAGTATTTT. This sequence encodes CASSFYYGTDTQYF.

This clonotype was counted only a few times. In DNA, the CDR3 is TGCAGCGTTGCAGGGAACACCGGGGAGCTGTTTTTT. Translated: CSVAGNTGELFF. This rearrangement joins TRBV29-1 to TRBJ2-2, with D unclear. Deletions cut 4 bases from V and 1 base from J, with 4 bases between. From germline, CDR1 is SQVTM and CDR2 ANQGSEA. CDR3 length: 12 amino acids.